This T cell receptor beta chain was found in a study of control samples from healthy donors and cancer patients. This clone was detected only once. Profiled with immunoSEQ multiplex PCR; TCRdb holds only in-frame clones, not every one. The sample consists of about 98,000 clones, approximately 90% of them appearing once. The TCR comes from a woman younger than 30 in good health. Sequenced: blood.

CDR3 bases: TGTGCCAGCAGCTTGGGGGCGGGGGTGTTAATCTCCGAGCAGTACTTC. Translated: CASSLGAGVLISEQYF. The rearrangement joins TRBV7-2 to TRBJ2-7; tentatively, D is TRBD2 (7 bases). Looked up from germline, CDR1 is SGHTA and CDR2 is FQGNSA. The V gene lost 3 bases and the J gene lost 6 bases, with 21 bases spanning the gap. This CDR3 contains 16 residues.